Listed below are T cell receptor beta chains from one sample, sequenced in a study of shared T cell receptors in the human thymus. The repertoire was sequenced with immunoSEQ multiplex PCR; TCRdb's copy has only in-frame clones and lacks some. The sample holds some 760,000 clones, approximately 85% seen once. The sample was also reused in another study, on human thymus T cells.

Sequenced input: thymocytes. Receptors were obtained from a girl in the first two years of life with a congenital heart defect. CDR3s include the opening cysteine and the closing phenylalanine or tryptophan. Fields, in order: V gene, clone size, J gene, D gene, CDR3 DNA, CDR3 protein. The D gene is left open where the match is weak. For some rows the clone size is stated as once, few or many, or as a class when expanded; others skip it.

>TRBV27|NA|TRBJ1-6|TRBD1
TGTGCCAGCAGTTCCACCGGGACAGGGCCCAATTCACCCCTCCACTTT
CASSSTGTGPNSPLHF
>TRBV7-2|NA|TRBJ1-2|NA
TGTGCCAGCAGCTTAGCTGGGCAGGGACTCTATGGCTACACCTTC
CASSLAGQGLYGYTF
>TRBV7-2|NA|TRBJ1-5|TRBD1
TGTGCCAGCAGCCACCGGGGGACAGGGAGCAATCAGCCCCAGCATTTT
CASSHRGTGSNQPQHF
>TRBV4-1|NA|TRBJ1-4|NA
TGCGCCAGCAGCTCGCGTCCCAAACCCGACACGGATGAAAAACTGTTTTTT
CASSSRPKPDTDEKLFF
>TRBV19|NA|TRBJ2-7|NA
TGTGCCAGTAGTAAGGACTCGTCCTACGAGCAGTACTTC
CASSKDSSYEQYF
>TRBV6-5|NA|TRBJ1-5|TRBD1
TGTGCCAGCAGTCAGGGGGATCATCAGCCCCAGCATTTT
CASSQGDHQPQHF
>TRBV27|few|TRBJ2-7|TRBD1
TGTGCCAGCAGTTCACATGGAGGGACAGGGGCCTCCTACGAGCAGTACTTC
CASSSHGGTGASYEQYF
>TRBV2|NA|TRBJ2-1|TRBD2
TGTGCCAGCAGTGAAGCGCTTGCTAGCGGGGGGGCTAAAAATGAGCAGTTCTTC
CASSEALASGGAKNEQFF
>TRBV5-4|NA|TRBJ1-1|NA
TGTGCCAGCGGGACACCCAACACTGAAGCTTTCTTT
CASGTPNTEAFF
>TRBV28|NA|TRBJ1-2|NA
TGTGCCAGCACGGACAGTCATGGCTACACCTTC
CASTDSHGYTF
>TRBV7-3|NA|TRBJ2-7|TRBD1
TGTGCCAGCAGTATCAACGCCGGACAGGGGGCGGGAGAGCAGTACTTC
CASSINAGQGAGEQYF
>TRBV29-1|NA|TRBJ2-3|NA
TGCAGCGTTGAGGGGCAGGGGGGTCCAGATACGCAGTATTTT
CSVEGQGGPDTQYF
>TRBV27|once|TRBJ2-5|NA
TGTGCCAGCAGTTTGATCGCAGGGCGGCAAGAGACCCAGTACTTC
CASSLIAGRQETQYF
>TRBV30|NA|TRBJ1-2|NA
TGTGCCTGGGACAACAGTCTCCTTACTAACTATGGCTACACCTTC
CAWDNSLLTNYGYTF
>TRBV6-1|NA|TRBJ1-1|NA
TGTGCCAGCAGTGAGACGAGGGCTGGACGGTCGAACACTGAAGCTTTCTTT
CASSETRAGRSNTEAFF
>TRBV9|NA|TRBJ1-2|NA
TGTGCCAGCAGCGCGCTACAGGGCCCACTAGGCTATGGCTACACCTTC
CASSALQGPLGYGYTF
>TRBV19|NA|TRBJ1-1|NA
TGTGCCAGTAGTATGGGGCGGGAGGGTGAAGCTTTCTTT
CASSMGREGEAFF
>TRBV4-3|few|TRBJ1-1|TRBD1
TGCGCCAGCAGCCAAGGGACAGGGACGGCTGAAGCTTTCTTT
CASSQGTGTAEAFF
>TRBV5-1|NA|TRBJ2-7|TRBD2
TGCGCCAGCAACCTGGGACTAGCGGGGGGTGACGAGCAGTACTTC
CASNLGLAGGDEQYF
>TRBV5-1|few|TRBJ1-3|TRBD1
TGCGCCAGCAGCTCACAGGGGACCTTGAGCTCTGGAAACACCATATATTTT
CASSSQGTLSSGNTIYF
>TRBV19|NA|TRBJ2-7|NA
TGTGCCAGTAGTATCTTGGCGGGGTACTCCTACGAGCAGTACTTC
CASSILAGYSYEQYF
>TRBV6-4|NA|TRBJ2-1|NA
TGTGCCAGCAGTGACGGTTCAAGGGGTTACAATGAGCAGTTCTTC
CASSDGSRGYNEQFF
>TRBV9|NA|TRBJ1-1|TRBD1
TGTGCCAGCAGCGAACGGACAGGGGGGGCGAACACTGAAGCTTTCTTT
CASSERTGGANTEAFF
>TRBV7-9|NA|TRBJ1-5|TRBD1
TGTGCCAGCAGCTTGGGGCAGGGGGCAAATGGCAATCAGCCCCAGCATTTT
CASSLGQGANGNQPQHF
>TRBV11-2|NA|TRBJ2-5|NA
TGTGCCAGCAGCTTGGAGCAAGGGGCGAACCAAGAGACCCAGTACTTC
CASSLEQGANQETQYF